The present TCR beta chain was sequenced within a study of blood T cell repertoires in COVID-19. Looking at the study overall: Collection of acute and convalescent COVID-19 samples took place in the United States, Italy and Spain. The cDNA or gDNA used as material had been derived from T cells, B-cell-depleted T cells, or PBMCs.

Original processing notes: From reference gene primer amplification, estimates of nucleated cell counts were derived. This table comes from immunoSEQ multiplex PCR, and its TCRdb copy is limited to in-frame clones, with some not included. Clone size and V and J calls were adopted from that table, with D and trimming inferred from the DNA. The profile shows 200,000 to 250,000 clones, approximately 80% of them singletons. The sequenced sample was peripheral blood. The receptor's source is a woman aged 45 to 65 with acute or convalescent COVID-19.

This chain's CDR3 is CASSPGQPNQPQHF. CDR3 nucleotides: TGCGCCAGCAGCCCGGGACAGCCTAATCAGCCCCAGCATTTT. This chain joins TRBV5-1 and TRBJ1-5; the match to TRBD1 covers 7 bases. This CDR3 has 14 amino acids. CDR1 and CDR2 (germline): SGHRS, YFSETQ. J gave up 4 bases and V 4 bases, and 5 bases lay outside the gene matches. Looking up the rest from reference TRBV5-1 and TRBJ1-5 gives the full variable domain: KAGVTQTPRYLIKTRGQQVTLSCSPISGHRSVSWYQQTPGQGLQFLFEYFSETQRNKGNFPGRFSGRQFSNSRSEMNVSTLELGDSALYLCASSPGQPNQPQHFGDGTRLSIL.